The rows below give T cell receptor beta chains drawn from one sample of a study of cytomegalovirus exposure and HLA in healthy donors. Here immunoSEQ multiplex PCR was the method, and the copy in TCRdb shows in-frame clones only, minus some. The sample holds 100,000 or so clones, 70% to 80% seen once. The material sequenced was PBMCs. Source of these receptors: a woman under 30 in good health and CMV-seropositive. CDR3s include the opening cysteine and the closing phenylalanine or tryptophan. The order of the fields is D gene, clone size, V gene, J gene, CDR3 protein, CDR3 DNA. D genes are given only for firm matches. Size values are once, few and many counts, or a class for expanded clones, and some rows have none.

d_call: TRBD2
clone_size: few
v_call: TRBV4-2
j_call: TRBJ2-3
cdr3_aa: CASSQGIAGADTQYF
cdr3_nt: TGTGCCAGCAGCCAAGGAATAGCGGGTGCAGATACGCAGTATTTT

d_call: NA
clone_size: NA
v_call: TRBV7-9
j_call: TRBJ1-3
cdr3_aa: CASSSRDRGNTIYF
cdr3_nt: TGTGCCAGCAGCTCGCGGGACCGTGGAAACACCATATATTTT

d_call: NA
clone_size: NA
v_call: TRBV5-6
j_call: TRBJ2-6
cdr3_aa: CASSLHRERLPGANVLTF
cdr3_nt: TGTGCCAGCAGCTTGCACAGGGAAAGGCTGCCCGGGGCCAACGTCCTGACTTTC

d_call: NA
clone_size: NA
v_call: TRBV12-2
j_call: TRBJ2-7
cdr3_aa: CASRFQRDYEQYF
cdr3_nt: TGTGCAAGTCGCTTCCAGCGGGACTACGAGCAGTACTTC

d_call: NA
clone_size: NA
v_call: TRBV6-1
j_call: TRBJ2-1
cdr3_aa: CASTWTAYNEQFF
cdr3_nt: TGTGCCAGCACCTGGACTGCCTACAATGAGCAGTTCTTC

d_call: NA
clone_size: NA
v_call: TRBV14
j_call: TRBJ1-1
cdr3_aa: CASSPIGTPKNTEAFF
cdr3_nt: TGTGCCAGCAGCCCCATAGGGACACCCAAGAACACTGAAGCTTTCTTT

d_call: TRBD2
clone_size: NA
v_call: TRBV23-1
j_call: TRBJ2-2
cdr3_aa: CASSPREGSAQNTGELFF
cdr3_nt: TGCGCCAGCAGTCCCAGGGAGGGGTCAGCGCAGAACACCGGGGAGCTGTTTTTT

d_call: NA
clone_size: NA
v_call: TRBV11-2
j_call: TRBJ2-3
cdr3_aa: CASTPLLAADTQYF
cdr3_nt: TGTGCCAGCACCCCATTACTAGCCGCAGATACGCAGTATTTT

d_call: TRBD1
clone_size: NA
v_call: TRBV16
j_call: TRBJ2-3
cdr3_aa: CASSQLTGGTDTQYF
cdr3_nt: TGTGCCAGCAGCCAATTGACAGGGGGCACAGATACGCAGTATTTT

d_call: TRBD2
clone_size: few
v_call: TRBV7-9
j_call: TRBJ2-1
cdr3_aa: CASSTERGSSYNEQFF
cdr3_nt: TGTGCCAGCAGCACCGAGCGCGGGAGCTCCTACAATGAGCAGTTCTTC

d_call: NA
clone_size: NA
v_call: TRBV7-2
j_call: TRBJ2-1
cdr3_aa: CASSRLVGEQFF
cdr3_nt: TGTGCCAGCAGCCGACTAGTGGGTGAGCAGTTCTTC

d_call: NA
clone_size: NA
v_call: TRBV21-1
j_call: TRBJ1-1
cdr3_aa: CASSKGNRPPTPTMDRTEAFF
cdr3_nt: TGTGCCAGCAGCAAAGGCAACAGGCCCCCAACTCCAACTATGGACCGCACTGAAGCTTTCTTT

d_call: TRBD1
clone_size: NA
v_call: TRBV11-3
j_call: TRBJ1-2
cdr3_aa: CASSHSQGEGYTF
cdr3_nt: TGTGCCAGCAGCCACTCTCAGGGGGAAGGCTACACCTTC

d_call: TRBD2
clone_size: NA
v_call: TRBV5-6
j_call: TRBJ2-5
cdr3_aa: CASSFTSGMEVRTQYF
cdr3_nt: TGTGCCAGCAGCTTCACTAGCGGGATGGAGGTACGGACCCAGTACTTC

d_call: NA
clone_size: few
v_call: TRBV11-1
j_call: TRBJ1-1
cdr3_aa: CASSLYRETEAFF
cdr3_nt: TGTGCCAGCAGCTTATACCGGGAAACGGAAGCTTTCTTT

d_call: TRBD2
clone_size: NA
v_call: TRBV15
j_call: TRBJ2-5
cdr3_aa: CATSRTGTRRETQYF
cdr3_nt: TGTGCCACCAGCAGAACCGGGACTAGAAGGGAGACCCAGTACTTC

d_call: TRBD1
clone_size: few
v_call: TRBV15
j_call: TRBJ1-2
cdr3_aa: CATSGDRGLDYGYTF
cdr3_nt: TGTGCCACCAGCGGGGACAGGGGGCTAGACTATGGCTACACCTTC

d_call: NA
clone_size: NA
v_call: TRBV19
j_call: TRBJ2-5
cdr3_aa: CASRREETQYF
cdr3_nt: TGTGCCAGTAGGAGGGAGGAGACCCAGTACTTC

d_call: NA
clone_size: few
v_call: TRBV29-1
j_call: TRBJ2-3
cdr3_aa: CSVATPDTQYF
cdr3_nt: TGCAGCGTTGCCACTCCAGATACGCAGTATTTT

d_call: TRBD2
clone_size: NA
v_call: TRBV5-4
j_call: TRBJ2-7
cdr3_aa: CASSLGGSSPEQYF
cdr3_nt: TGTGCCAGCAGCTTGGGCGGGAGCTCCCCCGAGCAGTACTTC

d_call: TRBD1
clone_size: NA
v_call: TRBV5-1
j_call: TRBJ1-1
cdr3_aa: CASSRGQGNTEAFF
cdr3_nt: TGCGCCAGCAGCAGGGGACAGGGGAACACTGAAGCTTTCTTT

d_call: TRBD1
clone_size: NA
v_call: TRBV19
j_call: TRBJ1-1
cdr3_aa: CASSSTGAGTEAFF
cdr3_nt: TGTGCCAGTAGTTCGACAGGGGCAGGGACTGAAGCTTTCTTT

d_call: TRBD2
clone_size: NA
v_call: TRBV5-6
j_call: TRBJ2-3
cdr3_aa: CASSFGRAVDTQYF
cdr3_nt: TGTGCCAGCAGCTTCGGGAGGGCCGTAGATACGCAGTATTTT

d_call: TRBD1
clone_size: NA
v_call: TRBV5-8
j_call: TRBJ1-4
cdr3_aa: CASSNLKTGGEKLFF
cdr3_nt: TGTGCCAGCAGCAACCTGAAGACAGGGGGCGAAAAACTGTTTTTT

d_call: NA
clone_size: NA
v_call: TRBV7-2
j_call: TRBJ2-2
cdr3_aa: CASSLVAPNTGELFF
cdr3_nt: TGTGCCAGCAGCTTAGTAGCGCCGAACACCGGGGAGCTGTTTTTT

d_call: NA
clone_size: NA
v_call: TRBV7-8
j_call: TRBJ2-5
cdr3_aa: CASSSEETQYF
cdr3_nt: TGTGCCAGCAGCTCGGAGGAGACCCAGTACTTC

d_call: TRBD2
clone_size: NA
v_call: TRBV27
j_call: TRBJ2-7
cdr3_aa: CASGSGRGDYEQYF
cdr3_nt: TGTGCCAGCGGTTCGGGGAGGGGCGACTACGAGCAGTACTTC

d_call: TRBD1
clone_size: few
v_call: TRBV6-1
j_call: TRBJ1-2
cdr3_aa: CASSQTQGGYGYTF
cdr3_nt: TGTGCCAGCAGCCAGACCCAGGGGGGCTATGGCTACACCTTC

d_call: TRBD2
clone_size: few
v_call: TRBV7-2
j_call: TRBJ2-1
cdr3_aa: CASNPGLAGGGEQFF
cdr3_nt: TGTGCCAGCAACCCGGGACTAGCGGGAGGAGGGGAGCAGTTCTTC

d_call: TRBD1
clone_size: NA
v_call: TRBV5-4
j_call: TRBJ1-3
cdr3_aa: CASSGGQGVGNTIYF
cdr3_nt: TGTGCCAGCAGCGGGGGACAGGGAGTTGGAAACACCATATATTTT

d_call: TRBD1
clone_size: NA
v_call: TRBV19
j_call: TRBJ2-1
cdr3_aa: CASSMTPTGNYNEQFF
cdr3_nt: TGTGCCAGTAGTATGACCCCGACAGGGAATTACAATGAGCAGTTCTTC

d_call: NA
clone_size: NA
v_call: TRBV7-9
j_call: TRBJ1-1
cdr3_aa: CASSLALGGMNTEAFF
cdr3_nt: TGTGCCAGCAGCTTAGCCCTCGGCGGGATGAACACTGAAGCTTTCTTT

d_call: TRBD1
clone_size: NA
v_call: TRBV30
j_call: TRBJ1-1
cdr3_aa: CAWSSGQGASEAFF
cdr3_nt: TGTGCCTGGAGTTCAGGACAGGGGGCGTCTGAAGCTTTCTTT

d_call: TRBD2
clone_size: few
v_call: TRBV19
j_call: TRBJ2-5
cdr3_aa: CASSKGRAWTSGMYQETQYF
cdr3_nt: TGTGCCAGTAGTAAGGGCAGGGCCTGGACTAGCGGGATGTACCAAGAGACCCAGTACTTC

d_call: TRBD1
clone_size: NA
v_call: TRBV19
j_call: TRBJ2-1
cdr3_aa: CASRVWDRGDEQFF
cdr3_nt: TGTGCCAGTAGGGTATGGGACAGGGGGGATGAGCAGTTCTTC

d_call: NA
clone_size: NA
v_call: TRBV4-3
j_call: TRBJ1-5
cdr3_aa: CASSASRSWNQPQHF
cdr3_nt: TGCGCCAGCAGCGCCTCCCGCAGTTGGAATCAGCCCCAGCATTTT

d_call: TRBD1
clone_size: NA
v_call: TRBV27
j_call: TRBJ1-5
cdr3_aa: CASSRSGTGGYQPQHF
cdr3_nt: TGTGCCAGCAGTAGATCCGGGACAGGGGGGTATCAGCCCCAGCATTTT

d_call: TRBD2
clone_size: once
v_call: TRBV10-3
j_call: TRBJ2-7
cdr3_aa: CAISGTSGESYEQYF
cdr3_nt: TGTGCCATATCCGGGACTAGCGGGGAATCCTACGAGCAGTACTTC

d_call: NA
clone_size: few
v_call: TRBV9
j_call: TRBJ1-1
cdr3_aa: CASSVDTDTEAFF
cdr3_nt: TGTGCCAGCAGCGTAGACACCGACACTGAAGCTTTCTTT

d_call: TRBD1
clone_size: NA
v_call: TRBV19
j_call: TRBJ2-2
cdr3_aa: CASRGGTVNTGELFF
cdr3_nt: TGTGCCAGTAGGGGTGGGACAGTTAACACCGGGGAGCTGTTTTTT

d_call: NA
clone_size: NA
v_call: TRBV10-3
j_call: TRBJ2-7
cdr3_aa: CAISESKGTYEQYF
cdr3_nt: TGTGCCATCAGTGAGTCGAAGGGGACCTACGAGCAGTACTTC

d_call: NA
clone_size: NA
v_call: TRBV18
j_call: TRBJ2-5
cdr3_aa: CASSPAGETQYF
cdr3_nt: TGTGCCAGCTCACCAGCGGGAGAGACCCAGTACTTC

d_call: TRBD2
clone_size: NA
v_call: TRBV13
j_call: TRBJ2-3
cdr3_aa: CASSTSSGTGTDTQYF
cdr3_nt: TGTGCCAGCAGCACATCTAGCGGGACCGGCACAGATACGCAGTATTTT

d_call: TRBD1
clone_size: few
v_call: TRBV19
j_call: TRBJ2-7
cdr3_aa: CASSTRQGPLSEQYF
cdr3_nt: TGTGCCAGTAGTACACGACAGGGGCCTCTAAGCGAGCAGTACTTC

d_call: TRBD1
clone_size: NA
v_call: TRBV7-2
j_call: TRBJ2-6
cdr3_aa: CASSPGTGTSGANVLTF
cdr3_nt: TGTGCCAGCAGCCCCGGGACAGGGACCTCTGGGGCCAACGTCCTGACTTTC

d_call: NA
clone_size: NA
v_call: TRBV18
j_call: TRBJ2-7
cdr3_aa: CASSPKTGASYEQYF
cdr3_nt: TGTGCCAGCTCACCTAAGACGGGAGCTTCCTACGAGCAGTACTTC

d_call: TRBD1
clone_size: NA
v_call: TRBV7-2
j_call: TRBJ2-7
cdr3_aa: CASRRTGGYEQYF
cdr3_nt: TGTGCCAGCAGACGAACAGGGGGGTACGAGCAGTACTTC

d_call: NA
clone_size: NA
v_call: TRBV11-2
j_call: TRBJ2-5
cdr3_aa: CASSNNGGLETQYF
cdr3_nt: TGTGCCAGCAGCAATAATGGAGGGCTAGAGACCCAGTACTTC

d_call: NA
clone_size: NA
v_call: TRBV4-1
j_call: TRBJ2-1
cdr3_aa: CASSPGAGPLKYNEQFF
cdr3_nt: TGCGCCAGCAGCCCTGGGGCGGGGCCTCTTAAGTACAATGAGCAGTTCTTC

d_call: NA
clone_size: NA
v_call: TRBV6-4
j_call: TRBJ2-1
cdr3_aa: CASSASDYNEQFF
cdr3_nt: TGTGCCAGCAGTGCTAGCGACTACAATGAGCAGTTCTTC

d_call: NA
clone_size: NA
v_call: TRBV27
j_call: TRBJ1-4
cdr3_aa: CASTFRRGLNEKLFF
cdr3_nt: TGTGCCAGCACCTTCCGCAGAGGCCTTAATGAAAAACTGTTTTTT

d_call: TRBD1
clone_size: NA
v_call: TRBV15
j_call: TRBJ1-2
cdr3_aa: CATSRDSPGGLPSNYGYTF
cdr3_nt: TGTGCCACCAGCAGAGATTCACCAGGGGGACTCCCCTCTAACTATGGCTACACCTTC

d_call: NA
clone_size: few
v_call: TRBV27
j_call: TRBJ1-1
cdr3_aa: CASSFYRAVAEAFF
cdr3_nt: TGTGCCAGCAGTTTCTACAGGGCAGTAGCTGAAGCTTTCTTT

d_call: NA
clone_size: NA
v_call: TRBV11-2
j_call: TRBJ2-7
cdr3_aa: CASSLDLGTPSYEQYF
cdr3_nt: TGTGCCAGCAGCTTAGATCTCGGGACACCCTCCTACGAGCAGTACTTC